This T cell receptor (beta chain) was sequenced in a study of CD8 T cells in ankylosing spondylitis. As for this clonotype: Its antigen is still unknown.

V lost 2 bases to trimming and J lost 7 bases; unmatched junction nucleotides: 5. Germline V gene lookup returns CDR1 DFQATT and CDR2 SNEGSKA (reference sequence). The CDR3 extends over 15 amino acids. Study-wide points: A motif of seven or eight highly homologous TCR beta variants was seen as apparently characteristic of ankylosing spondylitis blood.

TCRdb analysed the 5' RACE reads with MiXCR anew, one entry per CDR3 protein. The sample shows more than 110,000 distinct CDR3 sequences, approximately 9.2% of them seen only once. The chain links TRBV20-1 to TRBJ2-1; 13 bases agree with TRBD2. This receptor was identified in a male donor with ankylosing spondylitis. Source material: synovial fluid, either unsorted or a sorted T cell fraction (not recorded which). DNA of the CDR3: TGCAGTGCTAGACGGACTAGCGGGAGTAGTAATGAGCAGTTCTTC. Protein sequence: CSARRTSGSSNEQFF.